This T cell receptor beta chain stems from a study of blood T cell repertoires in COVID-19. Study information: Researchers got acute and convalescent COVID-19 samples from the United States, Italy and Spain. Sample material is recorded as cDNA or gDNA derived from T cells, B-cell-depleted T cells, or PBMCs.

The assay was immunoSEQ multiplex PCR, and TCRdb's table has in-frame clones only and misses some. The table shows about 140,000 clones, with around four fifths occurring only once. This CDR3 contains 16 residues. Germline trimming cut 5 bases from V and 0 bases from J; bases unmatched to any gene: 6. Germline-derived CDR1 and CDR2 are MDHEN and SYDVKM. This chain joins TRBV28 and TRBJ1-3, with TRBD1 identical over 8 bases. What was sequenced was peripheral blood. This TCR was recovered from a woman older than 75 with acute or convalescent COVID-19. CDR3 region: CASSANRGSSGNTIYF. CDR3 nucleotides: TGTGCCAGCAGTGCTAACAGGGGGTCCTCTGGAAACACCATATATTTT.